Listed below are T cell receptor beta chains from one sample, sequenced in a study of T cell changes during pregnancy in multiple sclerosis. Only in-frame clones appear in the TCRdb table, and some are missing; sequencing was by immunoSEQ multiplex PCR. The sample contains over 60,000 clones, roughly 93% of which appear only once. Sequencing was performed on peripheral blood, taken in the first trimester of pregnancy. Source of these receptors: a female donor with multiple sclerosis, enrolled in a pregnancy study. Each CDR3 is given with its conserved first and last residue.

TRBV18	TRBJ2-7	CASSRTSGPYEQYF
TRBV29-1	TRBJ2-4	CSVRTGINLAKNIQYF
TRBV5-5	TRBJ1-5	CASSLGPTGVQPQHF
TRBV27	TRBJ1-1	CASSLGRGTEAFF
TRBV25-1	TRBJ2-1	CASSESRGEQFF
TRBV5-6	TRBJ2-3	CASSLAKASAFSTDTQYF
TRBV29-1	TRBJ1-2	CSVDHPGTGDNYGYTF
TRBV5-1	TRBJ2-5	CASSLGDSQETQYF
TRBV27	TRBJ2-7	CASSLSVARTNSYEQYF
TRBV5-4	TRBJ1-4	CASSLAPGGNEKLFF
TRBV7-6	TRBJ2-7	CASSLEARTLSYEQYF
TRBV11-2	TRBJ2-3	CASSLEGGQGTDTQYF
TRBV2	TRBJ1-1	CASSGTGGEGAEAFF
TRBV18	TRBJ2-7	CASSPKAGDGYEQYF
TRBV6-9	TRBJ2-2	CATRRPGAGELFF
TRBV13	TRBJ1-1	CASSLDSVNTEAFF
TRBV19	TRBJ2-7	CASSPPGLTSGEQYF
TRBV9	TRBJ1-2	CASSVVPLLRDYGYTF
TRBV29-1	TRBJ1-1	CSVGATGGTEAFF
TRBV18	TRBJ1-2	CASSTKPGESGYTF
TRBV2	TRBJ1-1	CASPGSGAEAFF
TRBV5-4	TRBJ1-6	CASSSPGQGDSPLHF
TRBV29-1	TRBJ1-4	CSVRRTGGGEKLFF
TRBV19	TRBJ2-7	CASSVDRAYEQYF
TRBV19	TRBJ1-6	CASRGGVGSPLHF
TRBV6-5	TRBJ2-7	CASRRGGALLYEQYF
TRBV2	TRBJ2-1	CASSRREGLNEQFF
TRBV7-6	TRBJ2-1	CASSLAVGRQFF
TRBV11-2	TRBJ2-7	CASSLGTDYEQYF
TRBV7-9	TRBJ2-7	CASSLTDRSYEQYF
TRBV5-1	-	CASSSGTSGGATRYEQYF
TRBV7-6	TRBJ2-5	CASSKLAGGPGTQYF
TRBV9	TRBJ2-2	CASSLLRGQANTGELFF
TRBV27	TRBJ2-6	CASSFDNSGANVLTF
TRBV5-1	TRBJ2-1	CASSLGVTGKGEQFF
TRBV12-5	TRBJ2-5	CASGLDRIQETQYF
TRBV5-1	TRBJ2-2	CASSLDSPNTGELFF